The 6 T cell receptor beta chains given below trace back to one sample, sequenced in a study of CD8+ T cells in alopecia areata. After isolation, RNA underwent reverse transcription to generate cDNA as the sequencing template. Here immunoSEQ multiplex PCR was the method, and the copy in TCRdb shows in-frame clones only, minus some. The repertoire holds around 120,000 clones, with under 40% as singletons. Sequencing was carried out using CD4+ T cells sorted from blood. All receptors come from a human donor with alopecia areata.

This clone was seen only a few times. The chain combines TRBV7-2 with TRBJ2-7; no definite D call. CDR3 size: 13 residues. CDR1 SGHTA and CDR2 FQGNSA come from the germline V gene. Trimming cost V 3 bases and J 3 bases, with 9 bases left between them. The CDR3 loop is CASSFSPVYEQYF. CDR3 DNA sequence: TGTGCCAGCAGCTTCTCCCCTGTCTACGAGCAGTACTTC.

This clone was picked up a small number of times. The rearrangement joins TRBV29-1 to TRBJ2-7; TRBD1 might be the D (5 bases). The CDR3 loop spans 11 amino acids. V was trimmed by 4 bases and J by 3 bases, leaving 7 bases between them. Looked up from germline, CDR1 is SQVTM and CDR2 is ANQGSEA. Here the CDR3 reads CSVAGFYEQYF. CDR3 bases: TGCAGCGTTGCAGGGTTCTACGAGCAGTACTTC.

This clone was detected only a few times. The chain couples TRBV29-1 to TRBJ1-2; TRBD1 matches 7 bases. Germline CDR1 is SQVTM and CDR2 is ANQGSEA. CDR3 size: 12 residues. The ends lost 6 bases at V and 5 bases at J; junction bases unmatched: 6. CDR3: CSVDREGYGYTF. The DNA of the CDR3 is TGCAGCGTCGACAGGGAAGGGTATGGCTACACCTTC.

The chain carries TRBV30 and TRBJ1-5, with TRBD1 matching 7 bases. V dropped 3 bases and J dropped 6; count of bases not matched to a gene: 5. Germline V lookup: CDR1 GTSNPN, CDR2 SVGIG (reference sequence). The CDR3 loop spans 13 amino acids. The CDR3 DNA is TGTGCCTGGAGCGAGACAGGGACTCAGCCCCAGCATTTT. Its translation is CAWSETGTQPQHF.

V and J are TRBV4-1 and TRBJ2-7; 7 positions agree with TRBD1. The CDR3 consists of 14 residues. Germline values: CDR1 MGHRA, CDR2 YSYEKL. V shed 3 bases, J shed 6 bases, and the junction held 8 bases outside the gene matches. CDR3 loop: CASSQRQGTSEQYF. The CDR3, as DNA: TGCGCCAGCAGCCAGCGACAGGGAACGAGCGAGCAGTACTTC.

This chain joins TRBV28 and TRBJ2-7; D tentatively reads TRBD1 or TRBD2 (5 bases each). From germline, CDR1 is MDHEN and CDR2 SYDVKM. Trimming stripped 6 bases from V and 3 bases from J, with 12 bases between. The CDR3 totals 13 residues. The CDR3 is CASRGTGNYEQYF. The DNA for the CDR3 is TGTGCCAGCAGGGGGACGGGAAACTACGAGCAGTACTTC. The variable domain in full, with the rest retrieved from reference TRBV28 and TRBJ2-7, is DVKVTQSSRYLVKRTGEKVFLECVQDMDHENMFWYRQDPGLGLRLIYFSYDVKMKEKGDIPEGYSVSREKKERFSLILESASTNQTSMYLCASRGTGNYEQYFGPGTRLTVT.